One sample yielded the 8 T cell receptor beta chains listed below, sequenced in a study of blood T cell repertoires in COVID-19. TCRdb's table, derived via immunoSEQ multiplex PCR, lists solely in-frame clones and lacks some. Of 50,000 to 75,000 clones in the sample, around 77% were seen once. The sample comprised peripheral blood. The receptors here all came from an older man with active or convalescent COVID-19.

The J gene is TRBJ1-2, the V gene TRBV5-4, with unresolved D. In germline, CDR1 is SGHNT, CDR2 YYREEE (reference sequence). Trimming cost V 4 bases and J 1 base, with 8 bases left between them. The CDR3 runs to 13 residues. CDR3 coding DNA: TGTGCCAGCAGCAGACGGGGTAACTATGGCTACACCTTC. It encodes CASSRRGNYGYTF.

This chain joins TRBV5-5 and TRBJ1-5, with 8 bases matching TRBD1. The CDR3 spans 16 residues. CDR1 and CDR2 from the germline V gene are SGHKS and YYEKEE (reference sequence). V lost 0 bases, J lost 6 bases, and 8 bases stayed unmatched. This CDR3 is CASSLGGGQGSQPQHF. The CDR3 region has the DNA TGTGCCAGCAGCTTGGGGGGTGGACAGGGCAGTCAGCCCCAGCATTTT.

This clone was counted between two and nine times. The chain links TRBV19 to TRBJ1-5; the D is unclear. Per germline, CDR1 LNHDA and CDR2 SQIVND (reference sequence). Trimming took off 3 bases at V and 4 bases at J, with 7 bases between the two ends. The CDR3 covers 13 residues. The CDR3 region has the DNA TGTGCCAGTAGTATGGGAGGGAATCAGCCCCAGCATTTT. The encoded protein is CASSMGGNQPQHF.

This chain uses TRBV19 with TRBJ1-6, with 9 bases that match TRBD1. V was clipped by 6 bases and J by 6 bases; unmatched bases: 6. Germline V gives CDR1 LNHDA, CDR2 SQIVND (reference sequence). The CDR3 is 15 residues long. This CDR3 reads CASRLQGAPNSPLHF. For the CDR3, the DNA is TGTGCCAGTAGGCTACAGGGGGCACCTAATTCACCCCTCCACTTT. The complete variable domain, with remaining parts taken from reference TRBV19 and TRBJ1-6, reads DGGITQSPKYLFRKEGQNVTLSCEQNLNHDAMYWYRQDPGQGLRLIYYSQIVNDFQKGDIAEGYSVSREKKESFPLTVTSAQKNPTAFYLCASRLQGAPNSPLHFGNGTRLTVT.

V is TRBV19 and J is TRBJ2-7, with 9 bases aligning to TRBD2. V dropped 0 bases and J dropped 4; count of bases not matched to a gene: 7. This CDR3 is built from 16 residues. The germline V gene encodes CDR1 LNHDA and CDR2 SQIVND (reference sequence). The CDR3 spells CASSIDRASGMYEQYF. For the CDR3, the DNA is TGTGCCAGTAGTATAGATCGGGCTAGCGGGATGTACGAGCAGTACTTC.

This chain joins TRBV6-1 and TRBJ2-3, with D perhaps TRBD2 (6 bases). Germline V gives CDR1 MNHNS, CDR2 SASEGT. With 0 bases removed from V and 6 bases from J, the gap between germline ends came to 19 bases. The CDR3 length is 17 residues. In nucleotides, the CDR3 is TGTGCCAGCAGTGAAGCGCTTTTAGCGGCAACACAGGATACGCAGTATTTT. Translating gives CASSEALLAATQDTQYF.

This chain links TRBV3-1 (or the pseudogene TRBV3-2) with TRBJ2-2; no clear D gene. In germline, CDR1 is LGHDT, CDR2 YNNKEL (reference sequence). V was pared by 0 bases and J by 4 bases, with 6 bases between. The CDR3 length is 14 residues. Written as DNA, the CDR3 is TGTGCCAGCAGCCAAGATGCAGGCACCGGGGAGCTGTTTTTT. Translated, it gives CASSQDAGTGELFF.

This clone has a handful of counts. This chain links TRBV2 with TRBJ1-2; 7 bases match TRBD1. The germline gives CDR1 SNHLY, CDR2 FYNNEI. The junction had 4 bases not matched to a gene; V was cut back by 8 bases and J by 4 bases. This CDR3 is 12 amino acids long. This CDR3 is CASRQGSYGYTF. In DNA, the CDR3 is TGTGCCAGCCGACAGGGTAGCTATGGCTACACCTTC. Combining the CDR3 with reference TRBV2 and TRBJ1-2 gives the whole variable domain EPEVTQTPSHQVTQMGQEVILRCVPISNHLYFYWYRQILGQKVEFLVSFYNNEISEKSEIFDDQFSVERPDGSNFTLKIRSTKLEDSAMYFCASRQGSYGYTFGSGTRLTVV.